This record concerns one T cell receptor beta chain sequence. Its antigen is not known. In every patient, relapse followed autologous stem cell transplantation, while exposure to brentuximab vedotin differed. The data were obtained in a study of PD-1 blockade in classical Hodgkin lymphoma. The germline CDR1 and CDR2 sequences are SGHRS and YFSETQ. The CDR3 consists of 14 residues. Losses at the gene ends were 4 bases for V and 8 bases for J; bases not matched to a gene: 7. Libraries were prepared by immunoSEQ multiplex PCR; TCRdb keeps only in-frame clonotypes and omits some of them. The sample has about 98,000 clones; 80% to 95% are singletons. Study results and limitations: A reduction in baseline TCR diversity was reportedly seen in newly diagnosed patients relative to healthy donors.

This sequence joins TRBV5-1 and TRBJ1-4; TRBD1 matches at 8 bases. Source: peripheral blood mononuclear cells (PBMCs), taken at baseline. This TCR was recovered from a human donor with classical Hodgkin lymphoma. CDR3 protein: CASSTDRAEEKLFF. CDR3 bases: TGCGCCAGCAGCACGGACAGGGCGGAGGAAAAACTGTTTTTT.